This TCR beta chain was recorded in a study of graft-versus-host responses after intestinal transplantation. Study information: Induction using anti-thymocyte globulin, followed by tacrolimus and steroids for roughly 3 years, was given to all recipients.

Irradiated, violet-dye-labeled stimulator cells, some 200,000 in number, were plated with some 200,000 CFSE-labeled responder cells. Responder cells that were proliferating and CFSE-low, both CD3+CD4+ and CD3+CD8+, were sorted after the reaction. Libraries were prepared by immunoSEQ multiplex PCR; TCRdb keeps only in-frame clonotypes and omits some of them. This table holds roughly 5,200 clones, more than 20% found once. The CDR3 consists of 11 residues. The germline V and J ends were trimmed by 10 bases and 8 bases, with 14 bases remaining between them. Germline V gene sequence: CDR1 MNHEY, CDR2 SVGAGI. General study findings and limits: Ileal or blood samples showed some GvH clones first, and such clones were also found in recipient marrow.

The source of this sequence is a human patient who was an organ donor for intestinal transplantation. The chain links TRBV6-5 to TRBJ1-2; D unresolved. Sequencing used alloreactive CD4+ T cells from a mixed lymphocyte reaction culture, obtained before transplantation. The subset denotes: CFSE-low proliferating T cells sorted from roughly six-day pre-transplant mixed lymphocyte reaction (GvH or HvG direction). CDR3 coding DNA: TGTGCCACCACAGCGGCAGGAGGCTACACCTTC. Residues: CATTAAGGYTF.